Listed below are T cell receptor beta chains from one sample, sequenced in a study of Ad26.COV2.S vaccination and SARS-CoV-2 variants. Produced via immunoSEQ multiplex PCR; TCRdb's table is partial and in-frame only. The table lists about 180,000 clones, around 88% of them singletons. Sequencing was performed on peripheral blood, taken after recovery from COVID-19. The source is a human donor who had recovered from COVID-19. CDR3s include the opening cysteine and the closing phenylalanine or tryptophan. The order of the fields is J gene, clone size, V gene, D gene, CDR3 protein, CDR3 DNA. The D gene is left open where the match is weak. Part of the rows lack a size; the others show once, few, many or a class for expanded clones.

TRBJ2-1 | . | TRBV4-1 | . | CASSQVPNEQFF | TGCGCCAGCAGCCAAGTACCAAATGAGCAGTTCTTC
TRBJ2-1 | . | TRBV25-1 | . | CASRTTGSSYNEQFF | TGTGCCAGCAGGACTACAGGGAGCTCCTACAATGAGCAGTTCTTC
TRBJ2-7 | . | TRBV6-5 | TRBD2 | CASREGGRAYEQYF | TGTGCCAGCAGAGAGGGCGGGAGGGCCTACGAGCAGTACTTC
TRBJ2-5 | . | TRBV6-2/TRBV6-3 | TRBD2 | CASRPSGQETQYF | TGTGCCAGCAGGCCTAGCGGCCAAGAGACCCAGTACTTC
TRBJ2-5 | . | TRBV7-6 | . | CASSLRVAGLQETQYF | TGTGCCAGCAGCTTAAGGGTGGCGGGGCTCCAAGAGACCCAGTACTTC
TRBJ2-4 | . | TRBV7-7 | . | CASSFKKVTVAKNIQYF | TGTGCTAGCAGCTTTAAGAAAGTCACCGTAGCCAAAAACATTCAGTACTTC
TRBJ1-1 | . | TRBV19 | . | CASSILQKGTEAFF | TGTGCCAGTAGTATTCTTCAAAAGGGCACTGAAGCTTTCTTT
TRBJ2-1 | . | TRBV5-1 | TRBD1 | CASSDPRGTEQFF | TGCGCCAGCAGCGACCCCAGGGGGACTGAGCAGTTCTTC
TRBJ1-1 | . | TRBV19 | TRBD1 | CASSLGTGANTEAFF | TGTGCCAGTAGTCTCGGGACAGGGGCGAACACTGAAGCTTTCTTT
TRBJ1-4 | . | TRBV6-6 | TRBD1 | CASSPQGSTNEKLFF | TGTGCCAGCAGTCCACAGGGGTCAACTAATGAAAAACTGTTTTTT
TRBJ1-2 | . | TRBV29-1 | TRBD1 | CSVPAGGAGYGYTF | TGCAGCGTACCGGCAGGGGGCGCAGGGTATGGCTACACCTTC
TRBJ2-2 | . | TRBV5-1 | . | CASSLMGGGELFF | TGCGCCAGCAGCTTGATGGGTGGCGGGGAGCTGTTTTTT
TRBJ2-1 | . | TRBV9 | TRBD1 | CASSVEGQLYNEQFF | TGTGCCAGCAGCGTAGAGGGACAGCTATACAATGAGCAGTTCTTC
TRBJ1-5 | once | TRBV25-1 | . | CASTGVGNQPQHF | TGTGCCAGCACAGGGGTGGGCAATCAGCCCCAGCATTTT
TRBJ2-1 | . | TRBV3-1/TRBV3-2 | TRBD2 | CASSFPKGSGRYNEQFF | TGTGCCAGCAGTTTTCCGAAGGGTAGCGGGAGATACAATGAGCAGTTCTTC
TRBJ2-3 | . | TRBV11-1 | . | CASSPVALRGTDTQYF | TGTGCCAGCAGCCCCGTAGCCCTCCGGGGCACAGATACGCAGTATTTT
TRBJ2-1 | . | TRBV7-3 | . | CASSLGVGEQFF | TGTGCCAGCAGCTTAGGGGTAGGTGAGCAGTTCTTC
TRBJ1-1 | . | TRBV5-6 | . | CASSFATAMNTEAFF | TGTGCCAGCAGCTTTGCCACAGCTATGAACACTGAAGCTTTCTTT
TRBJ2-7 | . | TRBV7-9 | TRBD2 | CASSWGGDEQYF | TGTGCCAGCAGCTGGGGGGGTGACGAGCAGTACTTC
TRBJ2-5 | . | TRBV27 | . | CASSPQGLETQYF | TGTGCCAGCAGTCCACAGGGTTTGGAGACCCAGTACTTC
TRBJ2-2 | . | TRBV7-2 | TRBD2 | CASSLVRTSGNTGELFF | TGTGCCAGCAGCTTGGTTAGGACTAGCGGGAACACCGGGGAGCTGTTTTTT
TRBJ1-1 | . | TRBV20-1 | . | CSASDPRGAFF | TGCAGTGCTAGTGATCCCCGGGGAGCTTTCTTT
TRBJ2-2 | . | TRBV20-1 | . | CSAKYTGELFF | TGCAGTGCTAAGTACACCGGGGAGCTGTTTTTT
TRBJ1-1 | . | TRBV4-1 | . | CASSQSQLNTEAFF | TGCGCCAGCAGCCAATCGCAGCTGAACACTGAAGCTTTCTTT
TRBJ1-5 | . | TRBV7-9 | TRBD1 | CASSSDPGQGDQPQHF | TGTGCCAGCAGCTCCGACCCGGGACAGGGGGATCAGCCCCAGCATTTT
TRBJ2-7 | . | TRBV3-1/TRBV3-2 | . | CASSPGRYEQYF | TGTGCCAGCAGCCCGGGACGGTACGAGCAGTACTTC
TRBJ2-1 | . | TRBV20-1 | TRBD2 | CSASFGGISYNEQFF | TGCAGTGCTAGTTTCGGGGGGATCTCCTACAATGAGCAGTTCTTC
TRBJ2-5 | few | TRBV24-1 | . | CATSDSGQQETQYF | TGTGCCACCAGTGATTCGGGGCAGCAAGAGACCCAGTACTTC
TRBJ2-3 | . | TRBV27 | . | CASSLSSSGTATDTQYF | TGTGCCAGCAGTTTATCCTCGAGCGGGACAGCCACAGATACGCAGTATTTT
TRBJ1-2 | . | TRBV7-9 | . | CASSSQKSRGQGGYTF | TGTGCCAGCAGCTCTCAGAAGAGCCGGGGGCAAGGTGGCTACACCTTC
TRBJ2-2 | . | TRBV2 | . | CASTSITNTGELFF | TGTGCCAGCACGAGCATAACGAACACCGGGGAGCTGTTTTTT
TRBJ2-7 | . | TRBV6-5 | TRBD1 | CASSGTGYEQYF | TGTGCCAGCAGCGGGACAGGGTACGAGCAGTACTTC
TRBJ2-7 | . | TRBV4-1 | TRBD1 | CASSQPGQGYEQYF | TGCGCCAGCAGCCAACCGGGACAGGGGTACGAGCAGTACTTC
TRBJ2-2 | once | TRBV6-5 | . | CASSIGQTGELFF | TGTGCCAGCAGTATTGGACAGACCGGGGAGCTGTTTTTT
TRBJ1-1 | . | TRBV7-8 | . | CASSLGRGRGTEAFF | TGTGCCAGCAGCTTAGGTAGGGGCAGGGGTACTGAAGCTTTCTTT
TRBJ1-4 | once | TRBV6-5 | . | CASREGRAFNEKLFF | TGTGCCAGCAGAGAGGGAAGAGCCTTTAATGAAAAACTGTTTTTT
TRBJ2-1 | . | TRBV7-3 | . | CASSLRQGWGDNEQFF | TGTGCCAGCAGCTTACGGCAGGGGTGGGGGGACAATGAGCAGTTCTTC
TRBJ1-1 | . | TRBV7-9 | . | CASSLEGETEAFF | TGTGCCAGCAGCTTGGAGGGGGAAACTGAAGCTTTCTTT
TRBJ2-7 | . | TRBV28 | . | CASSETDEQYF | TGTGCCAGCAGTGAGACGGACGAGCAGTACTTC
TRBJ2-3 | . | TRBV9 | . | CASSVRGTDTQYF | TGTGCCAGCAGCGTAAGAGGCACAGATACGCAGTATTTT
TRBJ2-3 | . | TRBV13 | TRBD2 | CASSSRGGGTDTQYF | TGTGCCAGCAGCTCGCGGGGGGGCGGCACAGATACGCAGTATTTT
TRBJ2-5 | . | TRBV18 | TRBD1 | CASSLYRGETQYF | TGTGCCAGCTCGCTCTACAGGGGAGAGACCCAGTACTTC
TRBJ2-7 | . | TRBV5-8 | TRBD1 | CASSLAQYADRADEDEQYF | TGTGCCAGCAGCTTGGCCCAGTATGCGGACAGGGCGGACGAGGACGAGCAGTACTTC
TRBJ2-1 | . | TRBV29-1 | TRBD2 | CSRDGGSRNEQFF | TGCAGCCGCGACGGGGGGAGTCGGAATGAGCAGTTCTTC
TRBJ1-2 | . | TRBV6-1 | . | CASSEGWGEPYGYTF | TGTGCCAGCAGTGAAGGGTGGGGCGAACCTTATGGCTACACCTTC
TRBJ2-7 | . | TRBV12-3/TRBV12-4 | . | CASCYSGTYEQYF | TGTGCCAGTTGTTATAGCGGAACCTACGAGCAGTACTTC
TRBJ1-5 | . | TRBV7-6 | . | CASSPGRGGNQPQHF | TGTGCCAGCAGCCCAGGACGGGGAGGAAATCAGCCCCAGCATTTT
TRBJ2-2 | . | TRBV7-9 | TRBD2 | CASSLASGRAFRRTGELFF | TGTGCCAGCAGCTTAGCTAGCGGGAGGGCATTTCGTCGTACCGGGGAGCTGTTTTTT
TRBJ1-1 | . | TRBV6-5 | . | CASSTVAMNTEAFF | TGTGCCAGCAGCACAGTGGCCATGAACACTGAAGCTTTCTTT
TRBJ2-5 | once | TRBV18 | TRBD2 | CASSPNAPRTSGNKETQYF | TGTGCCAGCTCACCCAATGCTCCGCGGACTAGCGGGAATAAAGAGACCCAGTACTTC
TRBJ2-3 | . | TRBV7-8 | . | CASTPGGGPTDTQYF | TGTGCCAGCACTCCGGGGGGCGGTCCCACAGATACGCAGTATTTT